The 13 T cell receptor beta chains presented below share a single source sample, sequenced in a study of blood T cell repertoires in COVID-19. The method was immunoSEQ multiplex PCR; TCRdb's version includes in-frame clones alone and lacks a portion of them. The table includes around 84,000 clones, over 65% detected once. The sample was peripheral blood. These receptors originate from a man between 45 and 60 years old with active or convalescent COVID-19.

The V and J genes are TRBV5-3 and TRBJ2-3, with D perhaps matching TRBD1 (6 bases). TRBV5-3 is an ORF; its function is uncertain. Trimming took off 0 bases at V and 1 base at J, with 27 bases between the two ends. The CDR3 sequence is 21 residues long. The CDR3 reads CARSLGGPRSVHEPRTDTQYF. The CDR3, as DNA: TGTGCCAGAAGCTTGGGGGGGCCCAGATCCGTCCATGAACCCCGCACAGATACGCAGTATTTT.

V usage is TRBV2 and J usage is TRBJ2-3, with 14 bases matching TRBD2. The germline gives CDR1 SNHLY, CDR2 FYNNEI. V dropped 2 bases and J dropped 12; count of bases not matched to a gene: 4. The CDR3 consists of 14 residues. Here the CDR3 reads CASSESGTSGGQYF. In DNA, the CDR3 is TGTGCCAGCAGTGAATCCGGGACTAGCGGGGGACAGTATTTT.

CDR3 amino acids: CASTTTEASTDTQYF. As DNA, the CDR3 is TGTGCCAGCACGACGACAGAGGCTAGCACAGATACGCAGTATTTT. The V and J genes are TRBV11-2 and TRBJ2-3; D is perhaps TRBD1 (5 bases). Germline V lookup: CDR1 SGHAT, CDR2 FQNNGV. V lost 7 bases and J lost 0, with 14 bases in between. This CDR3 is 15 amino acids long.

The chain uses TRBV5-1 and TRBJ1-4; D is perhaps TRBD1 (6 bases). V lost 5 bases to trimming and J lost 6 bases, with 14 bases between them. Germline values: CDR1 SGHRS, CDR2 YFSETQ. The CDR3 spans 14 residues. CDR3 sequence reads: CASRSRTADEKLFF. The CDR3, as DNA: TGCGCCAGCAGATCTCGGACAGCGGATGAAAAACTGTTTTTT.

This clone showed up just a few times. The V call is TRBV11-2, the J call TRBJ2-3, with TRBD1 matching 10 bases. V lost 5 bases, J lost 3 bases, and 8 bases stayed unmatched. CDR1 and CDR2 from the germline V gene are SGHAT and FQNNGV. The CDR3 is 16 residues long. The CDR3 protein is CASSIDRGRGTDTQYF. CDR3 DNA sequence: TGTGCCAGCAGCATTGACAGGGGGCGGGGGACAGATACGCAGTATTTT.

The chain recombines TRBV6-5 with TRBJ2-7; D gene unclear. The CDR3 length is 12 residues. From germline, CDR1 is MNHEY and CDR2 SVGAGI. The V end lost 6 bases, the J end lost 3 bases, and 9 bases lay between the germline ends. The CDR3 region has the DNA TGTGCCAGCAGCCCGACTGGCTACGAGCAGTACTTC. Its translation: CASSPTGYEQYF.

The chain has TRBV28 and TRBJ1-5; 7 bases agree with TRBD1. Trimming at V came to 6 bases and at J to 7 bases, leaving 12 bases not matched to a gene. CDR1 MDHEN and CDR2 SYDVKM come from the germline V gene. The CDR3 consists of 15 residues. This chain's CDR3 is CASRSSDRAGQPQHF. The DNA of the CDR3 is TGTGCCAGCAGATCCTCAGACAGGGCGGGACAGCCCCAGCATTTT.

J is TRBJ2-1 and V is TRBV21-1; TRBD2 reflects the table's D call only, with no check against the DNA. TRBV21-1 is noted as a pseudogene. The CDR3 loop spans 16 amino acids. The CDR3 loop is CASSNPLAGGHNEQFF. In DNA, the CDR3 is TGTGCCAGCAGCAACCCACTAGCGGGGGGGCACAATGAGCAGTTCTTC.

V gene TRBV6-4 combines with J gene TRBJ1-5; 9 nucleotides agree with TRBD1. CDR1 is MRHNA and CDR2 is SNTAGT in the germline V gene. This CDR3 has 13 amino acids. Unmatched junction bases numbered 3, after V lost 8 bases and J lost 4 bases. The CDR3 reads CASLQGANQPQHF. The CDR3 DNA reads TGTGCCAGCTTACAGGGGGCAAATCAGCCCCAGCATTTT.

In its sample, this clone was seen once. V gene TRBV9 combines with J gene TRBJ2-3, with 13 bases aligning to TRBD2. The CDR3 extends over 17 amino acids. Germline CDR1 is SGDLS and CDR2 is YYNGEE. V was clipped by 5 bases and J by 4 bases; unmatched bases: 10. DNA of the CDR3: TGTGCCAGCAGTCCTGGCGGACTAGCGGGGGTGGCAGATACGCAGTATTTT. Translating gives CASSPGGLAGVADTQYF. Filled out from reference TRBV9 and TRBJ2-3, the complete variable domain reads DSGVTQTPKHLITATGQRVTLRCSPRSGDLSVYWYQQSLDQGLQFLIQYYNGEERAKGNILERFSAQQFPDLHSELNLSSLELGDSALYFCASSPGGLAGVADTQYFGPGTRLTVL.

The chain recombines TRBV7-2 with TRBJ1-3; D may be TRBD1 (5 bases). The CDR3 contains 16 residues. V was trimmed by 5 bases and J by 0 bases, leaving 14 bases between them. CDR1 and CDR2 (germline): SGHTA, FQGNSA. The CDR3 nucleotides read TGTGCCAGCAGCCTAGAGCGGGGCAGCTCTGGAAACACCATATATTTT. This translates into CASSLERGSSGNTIYF.

This chain joins TRBV10-3 and TRBJ2-7; 9 bases map to TRBD1. The V and J ends lost 4 bases and 5 bases, in that order; junction bases with no gene match: 6. The CDR3 length is 14 residues. In germline, CDR1 is ENHRY, CDR2 SYGVKD. The CDR3 DNA sequence: TGTGCCATCAGTGGTAAGGGACAGGGCCACGAGCAGTACTTC. As protein: CAISGKGQGHEQYF.

This clone appeared a few times. The chain carries TRBV2 and TRBJ1-6; 7 nucleotides align to TRBD1. V dropped 6 bases and J dropped 7; count of bases not matched to a gene: 9. CDR1 and CDR2 (germline): SNHLY, FYNNEI. This CDR3 comprises 15 residues. For the CDR3, the DNA is TGTGCCAGCAGGGACGGGACAGTGGGGAATTCACCCCTCCACTTT. Translation gives CASRDGTVGNSPLHF.